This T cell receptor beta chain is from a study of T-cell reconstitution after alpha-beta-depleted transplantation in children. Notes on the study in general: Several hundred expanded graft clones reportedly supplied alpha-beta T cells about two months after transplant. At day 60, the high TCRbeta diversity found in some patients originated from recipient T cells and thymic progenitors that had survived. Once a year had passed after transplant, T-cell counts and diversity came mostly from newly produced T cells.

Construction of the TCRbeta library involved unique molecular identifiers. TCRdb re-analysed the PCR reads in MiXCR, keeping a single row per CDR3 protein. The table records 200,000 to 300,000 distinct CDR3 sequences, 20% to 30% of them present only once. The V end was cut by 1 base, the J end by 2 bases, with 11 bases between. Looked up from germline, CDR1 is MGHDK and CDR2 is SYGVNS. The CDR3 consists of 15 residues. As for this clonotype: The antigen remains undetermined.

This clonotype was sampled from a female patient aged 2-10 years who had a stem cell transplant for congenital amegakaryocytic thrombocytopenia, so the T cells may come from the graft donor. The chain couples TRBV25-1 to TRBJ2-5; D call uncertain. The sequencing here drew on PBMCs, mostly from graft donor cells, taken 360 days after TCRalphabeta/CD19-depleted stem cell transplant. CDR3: CASSEFVRPQETQYF. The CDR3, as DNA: TGTGCCAGCAGTGAATTCGTTAGACCACAAGAGACCCAGTACTTC.